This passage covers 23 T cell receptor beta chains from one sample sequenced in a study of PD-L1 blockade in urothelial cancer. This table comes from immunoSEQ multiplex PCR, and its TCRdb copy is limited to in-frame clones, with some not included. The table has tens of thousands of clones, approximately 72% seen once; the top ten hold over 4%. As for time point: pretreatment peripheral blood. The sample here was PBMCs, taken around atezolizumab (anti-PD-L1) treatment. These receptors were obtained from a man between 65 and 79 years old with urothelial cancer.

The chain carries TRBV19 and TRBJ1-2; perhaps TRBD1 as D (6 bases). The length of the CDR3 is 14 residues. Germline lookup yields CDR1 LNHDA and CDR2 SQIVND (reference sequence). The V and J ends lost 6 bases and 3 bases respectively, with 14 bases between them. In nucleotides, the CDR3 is TGTGCCAGTAGAAGCAGCTGGACAGACTATGGCTACACCTTC. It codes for CASRSSWTDYGYTF.

Here the CDR3 reads CASSLAAASGGAVTDTQYF. The CDR3 DNA is TGTGCCAGCAGCTTGGCTGCGGCTAGCGGGGGGGCGGTAACAGATACGCAGTATTTT. V and J are TRBV5-5 and TRBJ2-3, with TRBD2 matching over 12 bases. This CDR3 contains 19 residues. Germline CDR1 SGHKS, CDR2 YYEKEE (reference sequence). J lost 3 bases, V lost 0 bases, and 11 bases had no gene match.

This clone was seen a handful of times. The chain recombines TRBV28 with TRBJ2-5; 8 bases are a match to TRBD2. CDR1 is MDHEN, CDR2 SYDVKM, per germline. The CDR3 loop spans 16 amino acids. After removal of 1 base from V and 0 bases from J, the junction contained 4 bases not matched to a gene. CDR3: CASSLFGTSNQETQYF. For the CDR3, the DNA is TGTGCCAGCAGTTTATTCGGGACTAGTAACCAAGAGACCCAGTACTTC.

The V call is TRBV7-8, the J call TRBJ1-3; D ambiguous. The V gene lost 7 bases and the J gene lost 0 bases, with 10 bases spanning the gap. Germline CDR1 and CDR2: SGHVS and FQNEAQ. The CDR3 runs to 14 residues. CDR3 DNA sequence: TGTGCCAGCAAGGCGGGCAGCTCTGGAAACACCATATATTTT. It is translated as CASKAGSSGNTIYF.

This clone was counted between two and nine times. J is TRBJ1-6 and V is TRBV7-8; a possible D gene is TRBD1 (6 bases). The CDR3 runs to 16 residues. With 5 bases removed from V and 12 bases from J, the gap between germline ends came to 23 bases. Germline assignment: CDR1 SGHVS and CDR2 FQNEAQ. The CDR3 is CASSGSLGTSGEPLHF. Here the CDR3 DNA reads TGTGCCAGCAGCGGATCGCTTGGGACCTCAGGGGAACCCCTCCACTTT.

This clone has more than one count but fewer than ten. The DNA for the CDR3 is TGTGCCAGCAGGCGGAGACAGGGTAACGAGCAGTACTTC. Amino acids: CASRRRQGNEQYF. This chain joins TRBV6-5 and TRBJ2-7, with 7 positions matching TRBD1. The CDR3 runs 13 residues. Unmatched junction bases numbered 7, after V lost 6 bases and J lost 5 bases. Germline V gene lookup returns CDR1 MNHEY and CDR2 SVGAGI.

CDR3 amino acids: CASSLEPRSRDTQYF. Written as DNA, the CDR3 is TGTGCCAGCAGCTTGGAACCCAGGTCGAGAGATACGCAGTATTTT. The chain carries TRBV5-5 and TRBJ2-3, with D unclear. V was shortened by 0 bases and J by 5 bases, with 13 bases between the two germline ends. The CDR3 runs 15 residues. CDR1 and CDR2 (germline): SGHKS, YYEKEE (reference sequence).

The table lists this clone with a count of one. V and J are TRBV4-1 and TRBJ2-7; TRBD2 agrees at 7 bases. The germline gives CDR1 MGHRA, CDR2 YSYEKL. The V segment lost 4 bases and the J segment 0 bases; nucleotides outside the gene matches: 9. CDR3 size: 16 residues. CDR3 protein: CASSPLRRGSSYEQYF. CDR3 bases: TGCGCCAGCAGCCCCCTGAGGCGGGGGAGCTCCTACGAGCAGTACTTC.

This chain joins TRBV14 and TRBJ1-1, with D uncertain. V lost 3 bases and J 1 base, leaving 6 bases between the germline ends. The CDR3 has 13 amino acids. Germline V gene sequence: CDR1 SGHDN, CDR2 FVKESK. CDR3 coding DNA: TGTGCCAGCAGCCATCTAGCGAACACTGAAGCTTTCTTT. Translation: CASSHLANTEAFF.

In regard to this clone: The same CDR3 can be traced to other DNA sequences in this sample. CDR3 nucleotides: TGTGCCAGCAGTGAATCAGGGGTGAGGGGCTATGGCTACACCTTC. This translates into CASSESGVRGYGYTF. The J gene is TRBJ1-2, the V gene TRBV25-1; a possible D gene is TRBD1 (6 bases). The V gene's germline CDR1 is MGHDK and CDR2 SYGVNS. The CDR3 spans 15 residues. With 1 base removed from V and 4 bases from J, the gap between germline ends came to 13 bases.

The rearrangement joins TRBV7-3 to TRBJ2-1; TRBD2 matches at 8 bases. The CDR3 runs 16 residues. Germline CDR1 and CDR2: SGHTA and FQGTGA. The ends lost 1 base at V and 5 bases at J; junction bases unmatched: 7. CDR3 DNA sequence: TGTGCCAGCAGCTTAAGGGGGGGACTAGGGCACAATGAGCAGTTCTTC. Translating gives CASSLRGGLGHNEQFF.

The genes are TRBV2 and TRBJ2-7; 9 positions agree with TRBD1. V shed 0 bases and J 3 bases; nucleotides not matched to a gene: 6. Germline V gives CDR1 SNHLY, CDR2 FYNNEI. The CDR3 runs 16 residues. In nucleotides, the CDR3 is TGTGCCAGCAGTGAAGCGGCGGACAGGGGCGGCTACGAGCAGTACTTC. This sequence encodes CASSEAADRGGYEQYF.

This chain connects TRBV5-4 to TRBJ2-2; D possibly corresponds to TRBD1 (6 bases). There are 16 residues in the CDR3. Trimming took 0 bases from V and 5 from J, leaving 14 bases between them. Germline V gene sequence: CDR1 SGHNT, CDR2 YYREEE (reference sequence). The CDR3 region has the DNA TGTGCCAGCAGCTTGGACGGCAGGGGAAGAACCGGGGAGCTGTTTTTT. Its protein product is CASSLDGRGRTGELFF. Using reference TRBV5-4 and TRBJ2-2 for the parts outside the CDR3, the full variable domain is ETGVTQSPTHLIKTRGQQVTLRCSSQSGHNTVSWYQQALGQGPQFIFQYYREEENGRGNFPPRFSGLQFPNYSSELNVNALELDDSALYLCASSLDGRGRTGELFFGEGSRLTVL.

The DNA for the CDR3 is TGTGCCAGCAGCTTCAGGGCCTCTAGCACAGATACGCAGTATTTT. As protein: CASSFRASSTDTQYF. The chain has TRBV11-3 and TRBJ2-3; tentative D call: TRBD1 (5 bases). Germline assignment: CDR1 SGHNT and CDR2 YENEEA. V shed 3 bases and J shed 0 bases, with 10 bases lying between them. The CDR3 is 15 residues long.

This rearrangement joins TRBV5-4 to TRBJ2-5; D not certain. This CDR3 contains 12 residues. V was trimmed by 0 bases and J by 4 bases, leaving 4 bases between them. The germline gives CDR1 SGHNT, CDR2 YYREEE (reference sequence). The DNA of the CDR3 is TGTGCCAGCAGCTTGGCCAGAGAGACCCAGTACTTC. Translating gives CASSLARETQYF.

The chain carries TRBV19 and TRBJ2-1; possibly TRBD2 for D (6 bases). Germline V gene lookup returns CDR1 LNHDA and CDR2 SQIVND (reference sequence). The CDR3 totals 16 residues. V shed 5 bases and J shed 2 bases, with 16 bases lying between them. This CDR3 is CASSLVEGGPYNEQFF. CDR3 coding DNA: TGTGCCAGTAGTTTGGTAGAGGGAGGCCCCTACAATGAGCAGTTCTTC.

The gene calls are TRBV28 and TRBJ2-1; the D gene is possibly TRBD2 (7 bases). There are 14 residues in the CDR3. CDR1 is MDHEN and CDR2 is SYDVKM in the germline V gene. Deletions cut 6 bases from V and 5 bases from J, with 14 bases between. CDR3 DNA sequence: TGTGCCAGCAGAGGGGGGGGGAGGCACAATGAGCAGTTCTTC. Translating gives CASRGGGRHNEQFF.

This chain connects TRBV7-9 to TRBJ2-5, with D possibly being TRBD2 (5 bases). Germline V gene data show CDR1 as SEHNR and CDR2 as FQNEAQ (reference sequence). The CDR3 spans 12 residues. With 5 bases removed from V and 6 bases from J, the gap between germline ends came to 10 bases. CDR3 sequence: CASSPSSKTQYF. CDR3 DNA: TGTGCCAGCAGCCCTAGCTCGAAGACCCAGTACTTC.

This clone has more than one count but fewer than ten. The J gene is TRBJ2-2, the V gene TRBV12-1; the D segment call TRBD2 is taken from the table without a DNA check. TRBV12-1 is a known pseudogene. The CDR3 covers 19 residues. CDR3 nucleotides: TGTGCCAGCAGCTTTGCCATAAGGGCTAGCGGGAGTGTAGCCGGGGAGCTGTTTTTT. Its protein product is CASSFAIRASGSVAGELFF.

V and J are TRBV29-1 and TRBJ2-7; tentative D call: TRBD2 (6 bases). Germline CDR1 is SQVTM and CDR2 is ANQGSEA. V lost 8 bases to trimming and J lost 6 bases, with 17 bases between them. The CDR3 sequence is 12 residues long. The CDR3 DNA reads TGCAGCTCTGGAGGAGGGTCTGGCGAGCAGTACTTC. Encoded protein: CSSGGGSGEQYF.

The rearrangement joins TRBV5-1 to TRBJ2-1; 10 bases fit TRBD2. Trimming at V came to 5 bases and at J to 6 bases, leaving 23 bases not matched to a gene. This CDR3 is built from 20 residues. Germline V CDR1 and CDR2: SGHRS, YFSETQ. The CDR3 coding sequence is TGCGCCAGCAGGGAGGACGGGCTAGCGGGGGTCCGGTCCGTCTTCAATGAGCAGTTCTTC. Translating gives CASREDGLAGVRSVFNEQFF.

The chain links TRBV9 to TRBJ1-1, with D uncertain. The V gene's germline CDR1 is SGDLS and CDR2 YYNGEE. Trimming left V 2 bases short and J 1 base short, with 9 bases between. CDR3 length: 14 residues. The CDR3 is CASSVSGRNTEAFF. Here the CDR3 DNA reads TGTGCCAGCAGCGTGAGTGGGAGGAACACTGAAGCTTTCTTT.

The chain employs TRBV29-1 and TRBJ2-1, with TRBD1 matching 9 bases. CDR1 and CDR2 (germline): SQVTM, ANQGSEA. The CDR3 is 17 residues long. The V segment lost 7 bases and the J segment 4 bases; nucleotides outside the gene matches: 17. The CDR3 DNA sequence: TGCAGCGGGTTGAGAGCAGGACCGGGACAGGGATACAATGAGCAGTTCTTC. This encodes CSGLRAGPGQGYNEQFF.